The rows below give T cell receptor beta chains drawn from one sample of a study of cytomegalovirus exposure and HLA in healthy donors. The table came from immunoSEQ multiplex PCR; TCRdb's copy has only in-frame clones and leaves some out. This sample yields roughly 200,000 clones, of which about nine tenths are seen a single time; approximately 1.1% belongs to the top ten. The sample taken for sequencing was PBMCs. The receptor source for this set is a boy aged 2 to 10 in good health and CMV-seronegative. The CDR3 runs from the conserved cysteine through the conserved F or W. A D gene is named only where the DNA matches it firmly. Some rows mark clone size as missing; the rest say once, few, many or name a class of expanded clone.

abundance	d_gene	v_gene	j_gene	CDR3aa	CDR3nt
-	-	TRBV28	TRBJ2-1	CASPTPAPRSYNEQFF	TGTGCCTCCCCCACCCCAGCTCCGAGGTCCTACAATGAGCAGTTCTTC
-	-	TRBV6-1	TRBJ2-3	CASASPGTDTQYF	TGTGCCAGCGCGAGCCCAGGTACAGATACGCAGTATTTT
-	-	TRBV30	TRBJ2-2	CASLRGGELFF	TGTGCCTCTCTTCGGGGTGGGGAGCTGTTTTTT
once	-	TRBV5-1	TRBJ2-7	CASSLDQGPLYEQYF	TGCGCCAGCAGCTTGGATCAGGGGCCTCTGTACGAGCAGTACTTC
-	-	TRBV25-1	TRBJ1-1	CASRGRAGPPPEAFF	TGTGCCAGTAGGGGGAGGGCGGGACCCCCCCCTGAAGCTTTCTTT
once	TRBD2	TRBV6-1	TRBJ2-3	CASSELAGGVSTDTQYF	TGTGCCAGCAGTGAACTAGCGGGGGGGGTTAGTACAGATACGCAGTATTTT
-	-	TRBV7-9	TRBJ2-7	CASSLGGGSEQYF	TGTGCCAGCAGCTTAGGCGGAGGAAGCGAGCAGTACTTC
-	-	TRBV5-4	TRBJ2-1	CASSLSVRGSYNEQFF	TGTGCCAGCAGCCTCTCGGTTAGGGGCTCCTACAATGAGCAGTTCTTC
-	-	TRBV18	TRBJ1-5	CASSPTGREEQPQHF	TGTGCCAGCTCACCAACGGGCAGGGAAGAGCAGCCCCAGCATTTT
-	TRBD2	TRBV27	TRBJ2-1	CASSGLDPRQFF	TGTGCCAGCAGTGGACTAGACCCACGACAGTTCTTC
-	TRBD2	TRBV7-9	TRBJ2-1	CAIPAGLAGEDEQFF	TGTGCCATCCCCGCTGGGTTAGCGGGAGAGGATGAGCAGTTCTTC
once	-	TRBV9	TRBJ1-5	CASSAAGINQPQHF	TGTGCCAGCAGCGCCGCGGGGATTAATCAGCCCCAGCATTTT
-	-	TRBV30	TRBJ2-7	CAWSLTQYEQYF	TGTGCCTGGAGTTTGACACAGTACGAGCAGTACTTC
-	TRBD2	TRBV6-1	TRBJ2-1	CASSEALRLAVLSSYNEQFF	TGTGCCAGCAGTGAAGCGCTTCGACTAGCGGTCTTGAGCTCCTACAATGAGCAGTTCTTC
-	TRBD2	TRBV10-3	TRBJ2-5	CAPMWLAGGCNETQYF	TGTGCCCCTATGTGGTTAGCGGGGGGGTGTAATGAGACCCAGTACTTC
-	-	TRBV20-1	TRBJ2-7	CSARPIYEQYF	TGCAGTGCTAGACCCATCTACGAGCAGTACTTC
-	-	TRBV14	TRBJ2-6	CASSQTWTASGANVLTF	TGTGCCAGCAGCCAAACGTGGACAGCCTCTGGGGCCAACGTCCTGACTTTC
-	-	TRBV27	TRBJ2-4	CASSSLASNIQYF	TGTGCCAGCAGTTCACTAGCCTCGAACATTCAGTACTTC
-	TRBD1	TRBV7-9	TRBJ2-7	CSSSLVLGDSTYEQYF	TGTTCCAGCAGCCTAGTTTTGGGGGACAGCACCTACGAGCAGTACTTC
-	TRBD1	TRBV5-6	TRBJ2-7	CASSLAAAGGSDYEQYF	TGTGCCAGCAGCTTGGCCGCGGCAGGGGGCAGTGACTACGAGCAGTACTTC
-	-	TRBV5-1	TRBJ1-1	CASSPQQGNPEAFF	TGCGCCAGCAGCCCGCAACAGGGTAACCCTGAAGCTTTCTTT
-	-	TRBV7-2	TRBJ1-2	CASSITGHAESGYTF	TGTGCCAGCAGCATAACAGGACACGCTGAGAGCGGCTACACCTTC
-	-	TRBV2	TRBJ1-2	CASSEVAANYGYTF	TGTGCCAGCAGTGAGGTGGCAGCTAACTATGGCTACACCTTC
-	-	TRBV2	TRBJ1-6	CASSEVPFLTGPLHF	TGTGCCAGCAGTGAAGTACCCTTTCTCACAGGACCCCTCCACTTT
-	-	TRBV5-1	TRBJ2-5	CASSLAPAREQYF	TGCGCCAGCAGCTTGGCCCCGGCTAGGGAGCAGTACTTC
-	TRBD1	TRBV19	TRBJ1-5	CASRGFGQGNQPQHF	TGTGCCAGTAGGGGGTTTGGACAGGGCAATCAGCCCCAGCATTTT
-	-	TRBV6-6	TRBJ2-7	CASSLFSGSLSYEQYF	TGTGCCAGCAGTTTATTCAGCGGATCCCTATCCTACGAGCAGTACTTC
few	TRBD1	TRBV6-1	TRBJ1-3	CASSDLGTARENTIYF	TGTGCCAGCAGTGACCTTGGGACAGCACGAGAAAACACCATATATTTT
-	-	TRBV19	TRBJ1-5	CASSIESYSNQPQHF	TGTGCCAGTAGTATTGAGTCGTATAGCAATCAGCCCCAGCATTTT
-	-	TRBV5-1	TRBJ2-6	CASSSWPGRGTGANVLTF	TGCGCCAGCAGCTCCTGGCCGGGAAGGGGGACCGGGGCCAACGTCCTGACTTTC
-	TRBD2	TRBV4-1	TRBJ2-5	CASSQEAGGLLGAQYF	TGCGCCAGCAGCCAAGAGGCGGGGGGCCTCCTGGGGGCCCAGTACTTC
once	TRBD1	TRBV10-3	TRBJ1-2	CAISEGDSPSYGYTF	TGTGCCATCAGTGAGGGGGACAGCCCCAGCTATGGCTACACCTTC
-	TRBD2	TRBV28	TRBJ2-2	CASSEPSGRAGGELFF	TGTGCCAGCAGTGAGCCTAGCGGGAGGGCCGGCGGGGAGCTGTTTTTT
-	-	TRBV19	TRBJ1-1	CASSIMGQGATEAFF	TGTGCCAGTAGTATAATGGGACAAGGTGCCACTGAAGCTTTCTTT
-	-	TRBV25-1	TRBJ1-1	CASSELARENTEAFF	TGTGCCAGCAGTGAGTTGGCCAGGGAAAACACTGAAGCTTTCTTT
-	-	TRBV10-1	TRBJ2-7	CASSESAASEQYF	TGCGCCAGCAGTGAGAGTGCCGCTAGCGAGCAGTACTTC
-	-	TRBV28	TRBJ1-3	CASRAGTFGNTIYF	TGTGCCAGCCGGGCCGGGACATTTGGAAACACCATATATTTT
-	-	TRBV19	TRBJ1-5	CASSYQNNQPQHF	TGTGCCAGTAGTTATCAGAACAATCAGCCCCAGCATTTT
-	TRBD1	TRBV29-1	TRBJ2-7	CSVAGQGAYEQYF	TGCAGCGTTGCTGGACAGGGGGCTTACGAGCAGTACTTC
-	-	TRBV28	TRBJ2-2	CASSVWVATGELFF	TGTGCCAGCAGCGTATGGGTAGCGACCGGGGAGCTGTTTTTT
few	TRBD1	TRBV6-1	TRBJ1-6	CASTGQGDSPLHF	TGTGCCAGCACCGGACAGGGGGATTCACCCCTCCACTTT
-	-	TRBV5-4	TRBJ2-2	CASSLTGRTGELFF	TGTGCCAGCAGCTTGACAGGGAGAACCGGGGAGCTGTTTTTT
-	TRBD2	TRBV5-1	TRBJ2-3	CASSLGLAGGTDTQYF	TGCGCCAGCAGCTTGGGACTAGCGGGAGGCACAGATACGCAGTATTTT
once	-	TRBV18	TRBJ1-1	CASSPPKREAFF	TGTGCCAGCTCACCTCCGAAGAGGGAAGCTTTCTTT
-	-	TRBV28	TRBJ2-2	CASSPPSRVTGELFF	TGTGCCAGCAGTCCACCATCTCGGGTCACCGGGGAGCTGTTTTTT
-	TRBD1	TRBV6-6	TRBJ1-1	CASRLGQAMRYTEAFF	TGTGCCAGCAGACTGGGACAGGCGATGCGGTACACTGAAGCTTTCTTT
-	-	TRBV5-6	TRBJ1-5	CASSLGTENSNQPQHF	TGTGCCAGCAGCTTGGGAACAGAAAATAGCAATCAGCCCCAGCATTTT
-	-	TRBV5-4	TRBJ2-1	CASSPTGGFSNEQFF	TGTGCCAGCAGCCCGACCGGGGGATTCAGCAATGAGCAGTTCTTC